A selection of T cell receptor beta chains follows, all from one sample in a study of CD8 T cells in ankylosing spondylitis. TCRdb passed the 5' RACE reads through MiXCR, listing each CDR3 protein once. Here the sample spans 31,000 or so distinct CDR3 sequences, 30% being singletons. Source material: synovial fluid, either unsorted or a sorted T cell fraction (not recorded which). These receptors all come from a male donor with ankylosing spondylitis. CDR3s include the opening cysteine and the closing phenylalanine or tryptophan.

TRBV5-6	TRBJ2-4	CASSPGGVSAKNIQYF
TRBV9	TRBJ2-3	CASSVYPTFTDTQYF
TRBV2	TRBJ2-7	CASIEQTYEQYF
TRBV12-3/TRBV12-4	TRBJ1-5	CASSWTGHQPQHF
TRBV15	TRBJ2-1	CATSRPGLAGGLNEQFF
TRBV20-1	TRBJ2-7	CSARGTSSTYEQYF
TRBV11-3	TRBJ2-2	CASSLTPTGELFF
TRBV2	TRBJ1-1	CASSEEGFTEAFF
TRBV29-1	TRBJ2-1	CSVWGQYNEQFF
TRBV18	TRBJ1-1	CASSLGQGILDTEAFF
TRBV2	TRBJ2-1	CASSDPFRGEQFF
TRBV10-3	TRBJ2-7	CATSRDSSYEQYF
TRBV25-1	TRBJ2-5	CASSGGGETQYF
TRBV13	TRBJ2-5	CASSFGTSGSMETQYF
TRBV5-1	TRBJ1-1	CASSLNSGTEAFF
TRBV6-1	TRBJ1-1	CASSGTGGNTEAFF
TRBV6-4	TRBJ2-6	CASSDGSGANVLTF
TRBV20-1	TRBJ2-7	CSARTSGRGGYEQYF
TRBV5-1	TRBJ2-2	CASSLIWGPTGELFF
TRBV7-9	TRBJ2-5	CASSLAGPQETQYF
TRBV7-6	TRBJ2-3	CASTSERWDTQYF
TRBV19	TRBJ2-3	CASSIGQGTDTQYF
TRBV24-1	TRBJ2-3	CATSGWREGTDTQYF
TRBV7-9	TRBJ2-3	CASISGDTDTQYF